Below are 12 T cell receptor beta chains sequenced from a single sample in a study of T-cell memory formation after mild COVID-19. Using its own MiXCR run on the 5' RACE reads, TCRdb lists one record per CDR3 protein. The sample shows around 340,000 distinct CDR3 sequences, roughly 15% of them seen only once. Material for sequencing was PBMCs or a T cell subset sorted from them (not recorded which). The receptor set was obtained from a man between 18 and 35 years old who had mild COVID-19 (a few samples of this study predate the infection). Cell type and time point are not known.

This clonotype was counted between two and nine times. The rearrangement links TRBV11-3 to TRBJ2-7, with a tentative D call TRBD1 (5 bases). Germline values: CDR1 SGHNT, CDR2 YENEEA. Trimming stripped 10 bases from V and 7 bases from J, with 20 bases between. The CDR3 runs to 13 residues. In nucleotides, the CDR3 is TGTGCCACCAAAACAGGACGGATAGGTGAGCAGTACTTC. Translation gives CATKTGRIGEQYF.

The chain couples TRBV7-9 to TRBJ1-2, with D possibly matching TRBD1 (5 bases). Germline lookup yields CDR1 SEHNR and CDR2 FQNEAQ (reference sequence). The CDR3 has 14 residues. V was pared by 8 bases and J by 5 bases, with 18 bases between. CDR3 region: CASYLPGQPYGYTF. CDR3 in DNA: TGTGCCAGCTACCTACCCGGACAACCGTATGGCTACACCTTC.

A few counts support this clonotype. The chain recombines TRBV20-1 with TRBJ2-3, with D unresolved. The germline V gene encodes CDR1 DFQATT and CDR2 SNEGSKA (reference sequence). Trimming took 3 bases from V and 5 from J, leaving 9 bases between them. This CDR3 contains 12 residues. Written as DNA, the CDR3 is TGCAGTGCTAGCAAGTTCGGAGATACGCAGTATTTT. Translation: CSASKFGDTQYF.

The V call is TRBV7-2, the J call TRBJ2-1; 7 bases map to TRBD1. The CDR3 loop spans 16 amino acids. V shed 5 bases and J 3 bases; nucleotides not matched to a gene: 10. Germline V CDR1 and CDR2: SGHTA, FQGNSA. The CDR3 spells CASSRDSQGSYNEQFF. CDR3 bases: TGTGCCAGCAGCCGGGACAGCCAAGGGAGCTACAATGAGCAGTTCTTC.

The chain is built from TRBV5-1 and TRBJ2-5; TRBD2 agrees at 8 bases. The germline gives CDR1 SGHRS, CDR2 YFSETQ. The CDR3 has 15 amino acids. Trimming took 0 bases from V and 3 from J; bases not matched to a gene: 4. DNA of the CDR3: TGCGCCAGCAGCTTGGGCGGGGGGACCGAAGAGACCCAGTACTTC. Its protein is CASSLGGGTEETQYF.

The chain recombines TRBV20-1 with TRBJ1-6; D is uncertain. This CDR3 has 16 residues. The V gene lost 0 bases and the J gene lost 3 bases, with 12 bases spanning the gap. Per the germline V gene, CDR1 is DFQATT and CDR2 is SNEGSKA (reference sequence). As DNA, the CDR3 is TGCAGTGCTAGAGACCCAACAGAAGACTATAATTCACCCCTCCACTTT. It codes for CSARDPTEDYNSPLHF.

The gene calls are TRBV7-2 and TRBJ2-7, with 10 nucleotides matching TRBD2. The ends lost 5 bases at V and 0 bases at J; junction bases unmatched: 4. The CDR3 runs to 15 residues. Per germline, CDR1 SGHTA and CDR2 FQGNSA. The CDR3 here is CASSLTSGYSYEQYF. For the CDR3, the DNA is TGTGCCAGCAGCCTGACTAGCGGGTACTCCTACGAGCAGTACTTC.

This clonotype was detected only a few times. The chain joins TRBV19 to TRBJ1-5, with D perhaps matching TRBD1 (5 bases). V lost 5 bases and J lost 2, with 13 bases in between. The CDR3 consists of 15 residues. CDR1 is LNHDA, CDR2 SQIVND, per germline (reference sequence). CDR3 in DNA: TGTGCCAGTAGTTGGGCGGACATGGGCAATCAGCCCCAGCATTTT. Protein sequence: CASSWADMGNQPQHF.

This clonotype turned up a few times. CDR3 in DNA: TGCGCCAGCAGCTTACTCGGGACAGGGGCCGGAAACACCATATATTTT. Residues: CASSLLGTGAGNTIYF. The genes are TRBV5-1 and TRBJ1-3, with 10 bases identical to TRBD1. The germline gives CDR1 SGHRS, CDR2 YFSETQ. CDR3 size: 16 residues. V lost 2 bases and J lost 4; bases outside the gene matches: 6.

The table lists this clonotype with a few counts. The chain joins TRBV7-2 to TRBJ2-7; weak D call: TRBD2 (7 bases). CDR1 SGHTA and CDR2 FQGNSA come from the germline V gene. The CDR3 extends over 15 amino acids. The V and J ends lost 4 bases and 7 bases respectively, with 20 bases between them. The CDR3 loop is CASSYRRGGLHEQYF. CDR3 nucleotide sequence: TGTGCCAGCAGCTACCGCCGAGGGGGACTACATGAGCAGTACTTC.

The gene calls are TRBV5-1 and TRBJ2-7; 10 bases match TRBD2. The CDR3 loop spans 17 amino acids. The J segment lost 4 bases and the V segment lost 4 bases, leaving 14 bases of the junction unmatched. Germline V CDR1 and CDR2: SGHRS, YFSETQ. Written as DNA, the CDR3 is TGCGCCAGCAGCCGAGGCCCCCCTAGCGGGGGAGCATACGAGCAGTACGTC. Protein sequence: CASSRGPPSGGAYEQYV.

This clonotype has at least ten counts. At one end the junction does not follow the germline gene, possibly because of a read error. The V and J genes are TRBV20-1 and TRBJ1-4; 8 nucleotides line up with TRBD1. This CDR3 has 11 amino acids. The germline V gene encodes CDR1 DFQATT and CDR2 SNEGSKA (reference sequence). CDR3 amino acids: CLGQGNEKLFF. DNA for the CDR3: TGTCTCGGACAGGGTAATGAAAAACTGTTTTTT.